The sample holds a few counts of the clone carrying this TCR beta chain. The antigen is unknown. This specimen belongs to a study of T cell repertoires in cytomegalovirus infection. Study-wide context: CMV infection plus the matching HLA type was flagged by public TCR beta signatures.

TCRdb reanalysed the reads using MiXCR and keeps one entry per CDR3 protein. The sample records approximately 73,000 distinct CDR3 sequences, approximately 39% being singletons. The CDR3 is 14 amino acids. Germline CDR1 MNHEY, CDR2 SMNVEV (reference sequence). V was cut by 3 bases and J by 1 base, with 9 bases left in between. The chain employs TRBV27 and TRBJ1-2; D is undetermined. Sequences were derived from CD8+ T cells from cultured PBMCs, sampled from culture after CMV antigen stimulation. The clonotype comes from a human donor in good health (CMV status not recorded). Some clones in this sample may be carry-over from other donors' samples. As DNA, the CDR3 is TGTGCCAGCAGTTTGCACCCAGTTAACTATGGCTACACCTTC. Its translation: CASSLHPVNYGYTF.